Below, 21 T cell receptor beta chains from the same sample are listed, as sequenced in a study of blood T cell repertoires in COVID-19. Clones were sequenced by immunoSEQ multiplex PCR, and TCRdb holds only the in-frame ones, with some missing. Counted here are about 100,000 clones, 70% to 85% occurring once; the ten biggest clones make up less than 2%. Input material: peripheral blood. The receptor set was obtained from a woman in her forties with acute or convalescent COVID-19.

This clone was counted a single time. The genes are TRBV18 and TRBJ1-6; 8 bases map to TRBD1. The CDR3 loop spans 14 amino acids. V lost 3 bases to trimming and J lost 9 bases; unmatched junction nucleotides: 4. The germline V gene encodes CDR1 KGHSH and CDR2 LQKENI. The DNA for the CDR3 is TGTGCCAGCTCACCCGGACAGGGAACTTCACCCCTCCACTTT. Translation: CASSPGQGTSPLHF.

As DNA, the CDR3 is TGTGCCAGCAGTTGGCGGGACCTTAATTCACCCCTCCACTTT. As protein: CASSWRDLNSPLHF. V and J are TRBV27 and TRBJ1-6, with D maybe TRBD1 (5 bases). The CDR3 consists of 14 residues. Germline assignment: CDR1 MNHEY and CDR2 SMNVEV (reference sequence). V was trimmed by 4 bases and J by 6 bases, leaving 10 bases between them.

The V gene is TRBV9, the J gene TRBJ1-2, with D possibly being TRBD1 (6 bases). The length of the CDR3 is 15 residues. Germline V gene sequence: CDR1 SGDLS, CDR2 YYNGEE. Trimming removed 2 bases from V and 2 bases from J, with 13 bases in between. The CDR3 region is CASSVLDQGNYGYTF. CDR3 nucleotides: TGTGCCAGCAGCGTGTTAGACCAGGGGAACTATGGCTACACCTTC.

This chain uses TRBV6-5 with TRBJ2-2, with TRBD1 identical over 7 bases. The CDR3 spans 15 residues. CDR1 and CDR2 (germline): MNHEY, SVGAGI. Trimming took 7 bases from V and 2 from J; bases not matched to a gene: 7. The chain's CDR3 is CASNRGGYNTGELFF. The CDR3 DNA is TGTGCCAGCAACAGAGGGGGCTATAACACCGGGGAGCTGTTTTTT.

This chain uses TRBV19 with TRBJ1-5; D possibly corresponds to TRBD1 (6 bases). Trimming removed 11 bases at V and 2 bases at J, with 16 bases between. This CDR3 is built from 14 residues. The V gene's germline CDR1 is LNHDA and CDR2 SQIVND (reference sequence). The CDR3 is CASQGMGGNQPQHF. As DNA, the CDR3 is TGTGCCTCACAGGGAATGGGGGGCAATCAGCCCCAGCATTTT.

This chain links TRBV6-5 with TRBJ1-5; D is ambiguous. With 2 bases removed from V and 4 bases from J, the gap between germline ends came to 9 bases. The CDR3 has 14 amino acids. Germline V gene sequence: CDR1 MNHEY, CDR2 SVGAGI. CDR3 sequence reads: CASSYNRDNQPQHF. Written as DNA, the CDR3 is TGTGCCAGCAGTTACAACAGAGATAATCAGCCCCAGCATTTT.

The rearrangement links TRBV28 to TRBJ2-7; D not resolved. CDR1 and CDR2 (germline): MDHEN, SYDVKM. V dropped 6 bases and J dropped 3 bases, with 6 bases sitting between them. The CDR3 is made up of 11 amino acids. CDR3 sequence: CASRSFYEQYF. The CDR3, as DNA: TGTGCCAGCAGGTCATTCTACGAGCAGTACTTC.

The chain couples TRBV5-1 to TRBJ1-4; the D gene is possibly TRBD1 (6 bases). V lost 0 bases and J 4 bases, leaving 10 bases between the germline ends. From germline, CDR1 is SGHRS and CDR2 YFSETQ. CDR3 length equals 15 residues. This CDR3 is CASSLEGHRNEKLFF. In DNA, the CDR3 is TGCGCCAGCAGCTTGGAGGGACACCGTAATGAAAAACTGTTTTTT.

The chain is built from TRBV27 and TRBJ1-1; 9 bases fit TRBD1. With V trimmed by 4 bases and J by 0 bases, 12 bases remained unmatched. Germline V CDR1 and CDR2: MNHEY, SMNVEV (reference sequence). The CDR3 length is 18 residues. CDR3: CASSSRVPGQGVNTEAFF. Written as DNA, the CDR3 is TGTGCCAGCAGTTCCAGAGTCCCGGGACAGGGTGTGAACACTGAAGCTTTCTTT.

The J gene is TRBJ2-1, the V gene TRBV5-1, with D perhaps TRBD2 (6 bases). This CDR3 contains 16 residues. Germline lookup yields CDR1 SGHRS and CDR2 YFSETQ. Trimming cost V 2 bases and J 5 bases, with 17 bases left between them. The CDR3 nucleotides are TGCGCCAGCAGCTTTGGGGCGGGGAGGTCTAACAATGAGCAGTTCTTC. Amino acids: CASSFGAGRSNNEQFF.

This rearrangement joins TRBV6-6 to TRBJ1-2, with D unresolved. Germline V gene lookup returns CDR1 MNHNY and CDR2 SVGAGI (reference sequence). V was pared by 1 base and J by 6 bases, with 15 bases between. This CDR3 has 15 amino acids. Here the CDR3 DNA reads TGTGCCAGCAGTTACTGGACTGAGGCAGGCCATGGCTACACCTTC. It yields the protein CASSYWTEAGHGYTF.

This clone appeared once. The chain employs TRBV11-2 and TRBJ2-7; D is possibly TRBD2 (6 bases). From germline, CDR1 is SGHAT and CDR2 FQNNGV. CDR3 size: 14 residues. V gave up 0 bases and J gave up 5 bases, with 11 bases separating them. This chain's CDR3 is CASSLEAGPHEQYF. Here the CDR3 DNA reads TGTGCCAGCAGCTTAGAAGCGGGTCCCCACGAGCAGTACTTC.

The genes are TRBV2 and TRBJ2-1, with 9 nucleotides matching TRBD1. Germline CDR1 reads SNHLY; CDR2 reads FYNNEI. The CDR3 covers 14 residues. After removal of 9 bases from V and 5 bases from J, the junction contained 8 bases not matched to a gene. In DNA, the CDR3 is TGTGCCAGAGACAACAGGGGGCCTGACAATGAGCAGTTCTTC. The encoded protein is CARDNRGPDNEQFF. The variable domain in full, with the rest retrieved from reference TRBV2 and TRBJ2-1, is EPEVTQTPSHQVTQMGQEVILRCVPISNHLYFYWYRQILGQKVEFLVSFYNNEISEKSEIFDDQFSVERPDGSNFTLKIRSTKLEDSAMYFCARDNRGPDNEQFFGPGTRLTVL.

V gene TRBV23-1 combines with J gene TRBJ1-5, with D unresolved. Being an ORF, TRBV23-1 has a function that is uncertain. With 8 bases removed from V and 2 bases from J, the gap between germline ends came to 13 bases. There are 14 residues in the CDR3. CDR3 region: CASPGESGNQPQHF. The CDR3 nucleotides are TGCGCCAGCCCCGGGGAGTCCGGCAATCAGCCCCAGCATTTT.

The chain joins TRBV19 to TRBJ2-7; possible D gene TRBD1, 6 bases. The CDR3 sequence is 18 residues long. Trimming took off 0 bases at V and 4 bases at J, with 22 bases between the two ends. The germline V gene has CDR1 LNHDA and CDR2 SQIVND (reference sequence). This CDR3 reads CASSIDGNSGTLIYEQYF. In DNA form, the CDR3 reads TGTGCCAGTAGTATAGATGGTAACTCCGGGACACTTATTTACGAGCAGTACTTC.

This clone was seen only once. The CDR3 loop is CASSPEAGGFFYGYTF. CDR3 in DNA: TGCGCCAGCAGCCCGGAGGCGGGCGGGTTTTTCTATGGCTACACCTTC. This chain joins TRBV4-1 and TRBJ1-2; D is unresolved. Germline CDR1 MGHRA, CDR2 YSYEKL. Trimming removed 4 bases from V and 4 bases from J, with 19 bases in between. The CDR3 consists of 16 residues.

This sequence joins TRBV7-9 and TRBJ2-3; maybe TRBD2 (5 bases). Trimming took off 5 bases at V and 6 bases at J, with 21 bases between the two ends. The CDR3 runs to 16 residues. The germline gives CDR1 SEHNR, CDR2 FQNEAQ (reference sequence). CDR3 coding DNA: TGTGCCAGCAGCAGAGGAGGAGCGTCTAATGTGGATACGCAGTATTTT. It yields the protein CASSRGGASNVDTQYF.

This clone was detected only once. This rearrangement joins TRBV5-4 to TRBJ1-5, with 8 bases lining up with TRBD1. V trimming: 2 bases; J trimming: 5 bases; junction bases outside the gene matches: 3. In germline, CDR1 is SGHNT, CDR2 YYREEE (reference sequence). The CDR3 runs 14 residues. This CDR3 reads CASSLQGVDQPQHF. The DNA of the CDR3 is TGTGCCAGCAGCTTACAGGGGGTAGATCAGCCCCAGCATTTT.

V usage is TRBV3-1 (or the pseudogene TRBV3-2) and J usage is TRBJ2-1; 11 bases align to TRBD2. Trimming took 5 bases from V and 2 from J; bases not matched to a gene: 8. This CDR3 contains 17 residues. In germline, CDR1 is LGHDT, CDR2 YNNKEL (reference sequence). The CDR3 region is CASSAQGTSGPYNEQFF. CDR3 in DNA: TGTGCCAGCAGCGCCCAAGGGACTAGCGGCCCCTACAATGAGCAGTTCTTC.

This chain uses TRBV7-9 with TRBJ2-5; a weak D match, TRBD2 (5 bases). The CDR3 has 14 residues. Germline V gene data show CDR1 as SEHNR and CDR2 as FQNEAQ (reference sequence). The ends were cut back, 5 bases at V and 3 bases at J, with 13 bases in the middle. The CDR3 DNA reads TGTGCCAGCAGCCCCCAACTAGGCGAAGAGACCCAGTACTTC. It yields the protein CASSPQLGEETQYF.

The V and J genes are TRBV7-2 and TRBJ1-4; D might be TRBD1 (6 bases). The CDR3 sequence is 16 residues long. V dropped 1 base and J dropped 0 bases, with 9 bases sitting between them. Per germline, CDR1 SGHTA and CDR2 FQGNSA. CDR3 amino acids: CASSLDRASTNEKLFF. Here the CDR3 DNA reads TGTGCCAGCAGCTTAGACAGGGCCTCAACTAATGAAAAACTGTTTTTT. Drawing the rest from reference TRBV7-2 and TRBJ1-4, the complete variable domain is GAGVSQSPSNKVTEKGKDVELRCDPISGHTALYWYRQSLGQGLEFLIYFQGNSAPDKSGLPSDRFSAERTGGSVSTLTIQRTQQEDSAVYLCASSLDRASTNEKLFFGSGTQLSVL.